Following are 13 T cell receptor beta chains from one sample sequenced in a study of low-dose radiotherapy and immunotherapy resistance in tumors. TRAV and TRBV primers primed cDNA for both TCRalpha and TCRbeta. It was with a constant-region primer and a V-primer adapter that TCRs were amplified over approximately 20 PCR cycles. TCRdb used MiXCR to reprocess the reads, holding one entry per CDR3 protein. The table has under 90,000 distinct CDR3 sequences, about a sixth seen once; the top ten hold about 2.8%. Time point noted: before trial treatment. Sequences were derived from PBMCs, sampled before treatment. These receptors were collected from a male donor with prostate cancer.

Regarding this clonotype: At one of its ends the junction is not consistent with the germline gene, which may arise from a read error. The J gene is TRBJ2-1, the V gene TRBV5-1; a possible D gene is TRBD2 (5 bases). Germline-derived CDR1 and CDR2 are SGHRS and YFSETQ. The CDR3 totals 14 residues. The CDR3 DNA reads TGCGCCAGCAGCTTGGAGGTCGGGGTTGATGAGCAGATCTTC. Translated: CASSLEVGVDEQIF.

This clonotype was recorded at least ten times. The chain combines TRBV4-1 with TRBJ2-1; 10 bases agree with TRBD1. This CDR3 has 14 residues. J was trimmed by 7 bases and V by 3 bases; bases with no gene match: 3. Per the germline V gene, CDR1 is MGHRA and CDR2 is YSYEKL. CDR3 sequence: CASSQGQGRNEQFF. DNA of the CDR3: TGCGCCAGCAGCCAGGGACAGGGGCGAAATGAGCAGTTCTTC.

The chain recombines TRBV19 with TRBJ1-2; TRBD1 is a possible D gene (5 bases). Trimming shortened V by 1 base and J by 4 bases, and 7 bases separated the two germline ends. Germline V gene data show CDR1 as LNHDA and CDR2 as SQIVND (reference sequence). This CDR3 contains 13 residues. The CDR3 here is CASSIGQGYGYTF. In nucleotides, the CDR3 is TGTGCCAGTAGTATAGGGCAGGGCTATGGCTACACCTTC.

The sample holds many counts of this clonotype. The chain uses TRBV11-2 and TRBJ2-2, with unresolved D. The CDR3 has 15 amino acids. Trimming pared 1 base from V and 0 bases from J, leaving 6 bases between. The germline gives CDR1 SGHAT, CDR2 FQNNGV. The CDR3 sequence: CASSLGGSNTGELFF. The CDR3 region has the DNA TGTGCCAGCAGCTTAGGCGGTTCGAACACCGGGGAGCTGTTTTTT.

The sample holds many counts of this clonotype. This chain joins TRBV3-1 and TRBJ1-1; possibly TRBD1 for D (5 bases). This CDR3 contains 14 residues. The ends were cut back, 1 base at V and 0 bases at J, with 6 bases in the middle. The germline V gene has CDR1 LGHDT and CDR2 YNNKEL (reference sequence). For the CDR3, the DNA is TGTGCCAGCAGCCAAGGACAGTTGAACACTGAAGCTTTCTTT. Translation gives CASSQGQLNTEAFF.

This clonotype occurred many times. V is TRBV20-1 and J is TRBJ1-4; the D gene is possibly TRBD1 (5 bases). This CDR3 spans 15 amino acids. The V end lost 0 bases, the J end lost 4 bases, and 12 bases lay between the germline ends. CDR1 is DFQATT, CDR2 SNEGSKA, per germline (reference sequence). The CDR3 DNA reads TGCAGTGCTAGAGATTCTGGCAGGGATAATGAAAAACTGTTTTTT. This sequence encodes CSARDSGRDNEKLFF.

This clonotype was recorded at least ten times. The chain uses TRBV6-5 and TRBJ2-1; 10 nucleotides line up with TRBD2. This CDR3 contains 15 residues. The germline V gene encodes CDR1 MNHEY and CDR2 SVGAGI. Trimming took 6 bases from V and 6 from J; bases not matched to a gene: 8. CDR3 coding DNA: TGTGCCAGCAGCCTTACCCTAGCGGGGGCCAATGAGCAGTTCTTC. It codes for CASSLTLAGANEQFF.

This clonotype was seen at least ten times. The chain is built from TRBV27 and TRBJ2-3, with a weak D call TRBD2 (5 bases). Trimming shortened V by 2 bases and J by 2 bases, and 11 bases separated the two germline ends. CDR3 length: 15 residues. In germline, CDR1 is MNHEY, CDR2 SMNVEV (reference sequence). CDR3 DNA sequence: TGTGCCAGCAGTTTACGACTATCTTTCACAGATACGCAGTATTTT. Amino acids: CASSLRLSFTDTQYF.

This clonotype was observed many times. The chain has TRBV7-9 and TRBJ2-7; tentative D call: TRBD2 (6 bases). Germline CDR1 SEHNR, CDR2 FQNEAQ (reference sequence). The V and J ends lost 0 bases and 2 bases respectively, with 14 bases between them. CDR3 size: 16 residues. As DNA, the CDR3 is TGTGCCAGCAGCTTAGCGCGGGGTCGTAACCCCTACGAGCAGTACTTC. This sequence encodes CASSLARGRNPYEQYF.

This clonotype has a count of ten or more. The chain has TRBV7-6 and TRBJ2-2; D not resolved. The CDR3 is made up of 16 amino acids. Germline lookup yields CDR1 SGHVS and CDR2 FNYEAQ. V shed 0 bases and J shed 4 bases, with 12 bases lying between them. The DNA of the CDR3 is TGTGCCAGCAGCTTAGCAGGAGATTCGCGCACCGGGGAGCTGTTTTTT. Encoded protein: CASSLAGDSRTGELFF.

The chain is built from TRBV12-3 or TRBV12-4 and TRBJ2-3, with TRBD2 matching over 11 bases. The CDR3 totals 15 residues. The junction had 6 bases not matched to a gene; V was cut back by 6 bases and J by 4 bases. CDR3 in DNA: TGTGCCAGCAGAGCTAGCGGGGGGACCGCAGATACGCAGTATTTT. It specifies CASRASGGTADTQYF.

CDR3 residues: CASSLTGTGDEQYF. CDR3 bases: TGTGCCAGCAGCCTCACCGGGACAGGGGACGAGCAGTACTTC. The V and J genes are TRBV3-1 and TRBJ2-7; 10 bases align to TRBD1. The germline V gene encodes CDR1 LGHDT and CDR2 YNNKEL (reference sequence). This CDR3 region has 14 residues. Trimming at V came to 4 bases and at J to 5 bases, leaving 5 bases not matched to a gene.

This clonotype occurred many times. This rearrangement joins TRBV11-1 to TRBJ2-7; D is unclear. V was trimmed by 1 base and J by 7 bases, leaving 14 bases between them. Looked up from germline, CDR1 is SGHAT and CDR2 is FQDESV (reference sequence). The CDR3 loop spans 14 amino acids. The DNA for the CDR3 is TGTGCCAGCAGCTTAGGGTCTACCGCCCCGGAGCAGTACTTC. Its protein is CASSLGSTAPEQYF.